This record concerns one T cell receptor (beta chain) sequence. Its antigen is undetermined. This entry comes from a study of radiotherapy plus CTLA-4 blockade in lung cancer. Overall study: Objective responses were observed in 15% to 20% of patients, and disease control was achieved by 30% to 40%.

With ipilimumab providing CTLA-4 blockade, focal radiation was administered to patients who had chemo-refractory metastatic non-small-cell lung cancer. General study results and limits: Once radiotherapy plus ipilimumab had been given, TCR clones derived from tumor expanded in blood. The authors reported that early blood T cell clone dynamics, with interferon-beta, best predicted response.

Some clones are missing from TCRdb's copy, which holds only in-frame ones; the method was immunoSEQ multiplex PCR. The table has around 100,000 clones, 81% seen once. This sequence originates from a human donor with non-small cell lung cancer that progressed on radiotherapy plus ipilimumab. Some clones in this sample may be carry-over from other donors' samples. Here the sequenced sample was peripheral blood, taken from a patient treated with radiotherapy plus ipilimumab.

Written as DNA, the CDR3 is TGTGCCAGCAGACCCCTAGCGGGGGGGCTAGTAGTAGGGCAGTTCTTC. Residues: CASRPLAGGLVVGQFF. The chain is built from TRBV2 and TRBJ2-1, with 12 bases fitting TRBD2. The V segment lost 6 bases and the J segment 12 bases; nucleotides outside the gene matches: 15. This CDR3 is built from 16 residues. Per germline, CDR1 SNHLY and CDR2 FYNNEI.